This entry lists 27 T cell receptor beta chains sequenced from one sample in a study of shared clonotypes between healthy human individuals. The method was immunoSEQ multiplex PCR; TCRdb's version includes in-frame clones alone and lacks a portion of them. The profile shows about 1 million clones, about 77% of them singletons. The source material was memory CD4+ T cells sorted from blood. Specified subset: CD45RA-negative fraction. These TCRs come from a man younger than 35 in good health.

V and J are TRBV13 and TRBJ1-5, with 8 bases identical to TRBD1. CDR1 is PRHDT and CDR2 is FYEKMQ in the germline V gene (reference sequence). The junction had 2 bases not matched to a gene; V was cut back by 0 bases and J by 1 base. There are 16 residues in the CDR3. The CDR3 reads CASSLGGQVSNQPQHF. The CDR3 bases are TGTGCCAGCAGCTTAGGGGGACAGGTCAGCAATCAGCCCCAGCATTTT.

CDR3 DNA sequence: TGTGCCAGCTCACCCACGGGACAGCTTAACTATGGCTACACCTTC. Its translation: CASSPTGQLNYGYTF. The chain links TRBV18 to TRBJ1-2; 7 bases agree with TRBD1. There are 15 residues in the CDR3. With V trimmed by 3 bases and J by 1 base, 5 bases remained unmatched. Germline V gene lookup returns CDR1 KGHSH and CDR2 LQKENI.

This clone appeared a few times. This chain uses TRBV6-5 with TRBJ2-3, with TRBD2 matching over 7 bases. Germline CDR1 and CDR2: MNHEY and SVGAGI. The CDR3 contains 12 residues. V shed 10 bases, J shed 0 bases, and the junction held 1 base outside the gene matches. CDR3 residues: CATSGSTDTQYF. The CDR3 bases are TGTGCCACTAGCGGAAGCACAGATACGCAGTATTTT.

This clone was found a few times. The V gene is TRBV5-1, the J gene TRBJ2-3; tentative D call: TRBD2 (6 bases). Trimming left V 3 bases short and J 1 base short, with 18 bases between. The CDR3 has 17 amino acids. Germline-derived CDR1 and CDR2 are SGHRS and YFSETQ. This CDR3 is CASSSDGRRGGTDTQYF. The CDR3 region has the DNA TGCGCCAGCAGCTCCGATGGTAGGCGGGGAGGCACAGATACGCAGTATTTT.

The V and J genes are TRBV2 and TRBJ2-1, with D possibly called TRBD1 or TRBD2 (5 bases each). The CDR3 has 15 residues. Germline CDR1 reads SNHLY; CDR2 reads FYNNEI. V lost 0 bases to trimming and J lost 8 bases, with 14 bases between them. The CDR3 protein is CASSEALAGTDEQFF. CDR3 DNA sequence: TGTGCCAGCAGTGAAGCGCTTGCAGGGACCGATGAGCAGTTCTTC. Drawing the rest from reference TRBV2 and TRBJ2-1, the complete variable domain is EPEVTQTPSHQVTQMGQEVILRCVPISNHLYFYWYRQILGQKVEFLVSFYNNEISEKSEIFDDQFSVERPDGSNFTLKIRSTKLEDSAMYFCASSEALAGTDEQFFGPGTRLTVL.

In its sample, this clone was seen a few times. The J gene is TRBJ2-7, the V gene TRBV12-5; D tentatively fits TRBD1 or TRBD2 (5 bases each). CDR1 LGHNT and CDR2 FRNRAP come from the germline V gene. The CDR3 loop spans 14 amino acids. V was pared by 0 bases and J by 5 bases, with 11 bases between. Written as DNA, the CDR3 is TGTGCTAGTGGTTTGGTGCCGGGACCGAACGAGCAGTACTTC. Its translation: CASGLVPGPNEQYF.

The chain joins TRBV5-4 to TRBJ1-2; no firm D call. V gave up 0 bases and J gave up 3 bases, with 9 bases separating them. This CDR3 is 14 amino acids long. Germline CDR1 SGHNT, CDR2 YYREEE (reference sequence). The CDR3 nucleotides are TGTGCCAGCAGCTTGGCGGGCCGGGACTATGGCTACACCTTC. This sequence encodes CASSLAGRDYGYTF.

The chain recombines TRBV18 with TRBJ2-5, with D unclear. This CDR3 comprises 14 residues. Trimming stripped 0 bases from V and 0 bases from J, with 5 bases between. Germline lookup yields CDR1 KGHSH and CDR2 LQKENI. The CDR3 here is CASSPPAHQETQYF. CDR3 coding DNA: TGTGCCAGCTCACCACCGGCCCACCAAGAGACCCAGTACTTC.

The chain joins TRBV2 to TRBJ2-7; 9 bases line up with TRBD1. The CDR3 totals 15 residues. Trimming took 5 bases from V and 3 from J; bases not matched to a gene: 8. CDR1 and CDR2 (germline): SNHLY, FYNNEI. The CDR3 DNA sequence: TGTGCCAGCAGTATCGGACAGGGGTTTCGCTACGAGCAGTACTTC. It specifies CASSIGQGFRYEQYF.

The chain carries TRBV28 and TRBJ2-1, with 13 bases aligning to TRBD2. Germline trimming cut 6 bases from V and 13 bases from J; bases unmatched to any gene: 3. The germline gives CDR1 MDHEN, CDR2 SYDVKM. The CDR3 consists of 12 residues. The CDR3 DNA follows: TGTGCCAGCAGACTAGCGGGGGGGCTCCAGTTCTTC. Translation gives CASRLAGGLQFF. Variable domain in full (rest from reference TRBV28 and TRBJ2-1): DVKVTQSSRYLVKRTGEKVFLECVQDMDHENMFWYRQDPGLGLRLIYFSYDVKMKEKGDIPEGYSVSREKKERFSLILESASTNQTSMYLCASRLAGGLQFFGPGTRLTVL.

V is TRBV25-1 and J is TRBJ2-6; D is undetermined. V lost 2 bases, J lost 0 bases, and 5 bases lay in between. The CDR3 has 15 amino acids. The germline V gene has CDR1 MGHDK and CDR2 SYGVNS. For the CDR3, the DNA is TGTGCCAGCAGTGAACAGACCTCTGGGGCCAACGTCCTGACTTTC. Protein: CASSEQTSGANVLTF.

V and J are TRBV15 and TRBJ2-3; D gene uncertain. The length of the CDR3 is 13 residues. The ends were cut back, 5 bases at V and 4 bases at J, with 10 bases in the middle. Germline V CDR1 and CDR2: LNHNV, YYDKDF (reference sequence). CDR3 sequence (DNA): TGTGCCACCAGCCCAGCTTCCCCAGATACGCAGTATTTT. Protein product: CATSPASPDTQYF.

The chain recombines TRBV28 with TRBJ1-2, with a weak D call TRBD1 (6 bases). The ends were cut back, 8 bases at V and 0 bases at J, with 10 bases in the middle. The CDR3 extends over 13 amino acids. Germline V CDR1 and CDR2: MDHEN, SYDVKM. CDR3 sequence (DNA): TGTGCCAGCGAGGACAGTACTAACTATGGCTACACCTTC. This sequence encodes CASEDSTNYGYTF.

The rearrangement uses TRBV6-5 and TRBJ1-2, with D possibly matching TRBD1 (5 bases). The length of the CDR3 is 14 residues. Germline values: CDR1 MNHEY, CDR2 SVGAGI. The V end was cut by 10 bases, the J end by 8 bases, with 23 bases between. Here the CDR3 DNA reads TGTGCCACCCGGGGAGAGGGGAGGTTATTAGGCTACACCTTC. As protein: CATRGEGRLLGYTF.

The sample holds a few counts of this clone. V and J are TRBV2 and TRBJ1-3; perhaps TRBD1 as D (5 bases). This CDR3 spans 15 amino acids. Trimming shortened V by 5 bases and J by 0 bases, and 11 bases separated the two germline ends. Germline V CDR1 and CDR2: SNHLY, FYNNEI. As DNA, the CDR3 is TGTGCCAGCAGTTCCGGGGACCACTCTGGAAACACCATATATTTT. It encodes CASSSGDHSGNTIYF.

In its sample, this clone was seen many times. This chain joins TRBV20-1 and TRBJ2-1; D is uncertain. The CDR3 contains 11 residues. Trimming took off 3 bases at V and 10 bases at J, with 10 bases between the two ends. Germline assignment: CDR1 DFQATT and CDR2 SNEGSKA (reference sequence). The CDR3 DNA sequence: TGCAGTGCTAGCACAGCCACCGAGCAGTTCTTC. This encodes CSASTATEQFF.

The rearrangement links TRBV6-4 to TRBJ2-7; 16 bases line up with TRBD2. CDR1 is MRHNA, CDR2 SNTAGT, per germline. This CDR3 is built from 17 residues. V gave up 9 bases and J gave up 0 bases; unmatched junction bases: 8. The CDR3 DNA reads TGTGCCAGGGATGGGACTAGCGGGAGGGCCAGCTCCTACGAGCAGTACTTC. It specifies CARDGTSGRASSYEQYF.

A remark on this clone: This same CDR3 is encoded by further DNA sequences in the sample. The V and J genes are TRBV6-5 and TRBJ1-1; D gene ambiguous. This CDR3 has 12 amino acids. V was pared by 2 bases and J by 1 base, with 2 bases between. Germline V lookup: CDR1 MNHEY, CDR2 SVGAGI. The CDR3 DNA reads TGTGCCAGCAGTTACACGAACACTGAAGCTTTCTTT. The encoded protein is CASSYTNTEAFF.

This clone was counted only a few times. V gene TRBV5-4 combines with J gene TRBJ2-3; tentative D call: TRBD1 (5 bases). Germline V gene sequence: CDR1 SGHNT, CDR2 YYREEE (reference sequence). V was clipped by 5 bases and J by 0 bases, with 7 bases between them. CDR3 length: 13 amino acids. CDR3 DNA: TGTGCCAGCAGGACAGCTAGCACAGATACGCAGTATTTT. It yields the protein CASRTASTDTQYF.

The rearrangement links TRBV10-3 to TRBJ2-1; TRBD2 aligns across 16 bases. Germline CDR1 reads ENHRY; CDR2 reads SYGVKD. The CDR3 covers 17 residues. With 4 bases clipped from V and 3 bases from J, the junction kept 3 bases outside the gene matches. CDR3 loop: CAISAGLAGGDYNEQFF. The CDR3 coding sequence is TGTGCCATCAGTGCGGGACTAGCGGGAGGGGACTACAATGAGCAGTTCTTC.

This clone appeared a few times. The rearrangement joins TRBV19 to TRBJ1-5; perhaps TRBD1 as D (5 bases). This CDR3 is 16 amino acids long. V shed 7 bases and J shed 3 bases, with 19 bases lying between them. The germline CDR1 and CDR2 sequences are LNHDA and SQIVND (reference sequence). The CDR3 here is CASTHPARGDNQPQHF. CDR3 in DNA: TGTGCCAGTACCCACCCTGCACGGGGGGACAATCAGCCCCAGCATTTT. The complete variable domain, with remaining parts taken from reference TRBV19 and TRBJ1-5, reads DGGITQSPKYLFRKEGQNVTLSCEQNLNHDAMYWYRQDPGQGLRLIYYSQIVNDFQKGDIAEGYSVSREKKESFPLTVTSAQKNPTAFYLCASTHPARGDNQPQHFGDGTRLSIL.

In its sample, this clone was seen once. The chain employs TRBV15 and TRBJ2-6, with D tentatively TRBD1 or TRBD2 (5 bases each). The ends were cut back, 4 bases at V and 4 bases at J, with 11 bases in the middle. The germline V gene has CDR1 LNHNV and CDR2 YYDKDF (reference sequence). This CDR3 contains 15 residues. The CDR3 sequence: CATSTGTQGANVLTF. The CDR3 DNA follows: TGTGCCACCAGCACCGGGACGCAGGGGGCCAACGTCCTGACTTTC.

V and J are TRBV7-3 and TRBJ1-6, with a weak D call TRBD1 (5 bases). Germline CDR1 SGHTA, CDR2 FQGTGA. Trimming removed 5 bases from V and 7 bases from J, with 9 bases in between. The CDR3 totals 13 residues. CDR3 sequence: CASSPGINSPLHF. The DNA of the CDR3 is TGTGCCAGCAGCCCAGGGATCAATTCACCCCTCCACTTT.

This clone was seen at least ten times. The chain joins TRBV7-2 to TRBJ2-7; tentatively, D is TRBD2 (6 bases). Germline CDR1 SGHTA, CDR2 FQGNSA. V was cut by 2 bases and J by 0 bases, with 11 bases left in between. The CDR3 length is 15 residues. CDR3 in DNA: TGTGCCAGCAGCTTAAGCGGGCCGAGCTCCTACGAGCAGTACTTC. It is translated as CASSLSGPSSYEQYF.

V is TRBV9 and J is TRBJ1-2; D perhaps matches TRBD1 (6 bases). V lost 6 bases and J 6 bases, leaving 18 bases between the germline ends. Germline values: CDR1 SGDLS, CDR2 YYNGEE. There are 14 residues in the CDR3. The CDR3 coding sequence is TGTGCCAGCACCGCCCTGGACAAGGGGGATGGCTACACCTTC. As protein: CASTALDKGDGYTF.

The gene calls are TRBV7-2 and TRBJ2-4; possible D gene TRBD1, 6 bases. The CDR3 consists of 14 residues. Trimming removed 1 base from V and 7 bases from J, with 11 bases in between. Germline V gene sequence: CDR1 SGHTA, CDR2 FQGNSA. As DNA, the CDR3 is TGTGCCAGCAGCTTAGGACAGGTTGGCAACATTCAGTACTTC. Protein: CASSLGQVGNIQYF.

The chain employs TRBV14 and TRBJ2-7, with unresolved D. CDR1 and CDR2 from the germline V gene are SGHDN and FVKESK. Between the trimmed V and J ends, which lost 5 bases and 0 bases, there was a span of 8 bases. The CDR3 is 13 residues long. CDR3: CASSVSSSYEQYF. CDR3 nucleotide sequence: TGTGCCAGCAGCGTCAGCAGCTCCTACGAGCAGTACTTC. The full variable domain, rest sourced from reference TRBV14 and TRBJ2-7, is EAGVTQFPSHSVIEKGQTVTLRCDPISGHDNLYWYRRVMGKEIKFLLHFVKESKQDESGMPNNRFLAERTGGTYSTLKVQPAELEDSGVYFCASSVSSSYEQYFGPGTRLTVT.